A single sample is the source of the 2 T cell receptor beta chains below, sequenced in a study of T cell repertoires in cytomegalovirus infection. Antigen specificity for these receptors is unknown. MiXCR, run by TCRdb on the reads, gives a single entry per CDR3 protein. The sample shows some 110,000 distinct CDR3 sequences, roughly 9.1% of them seen only once. What was sequenced was PBMCs, sequenced either directly or after in vitro stimulation (not recorded which). The receptors come from a human donor in good health (CMV status not recorded). Some clones in this sample may be carry-over from other donors' samples.

The chain links TRBV28 to TRBJ2-7, with TRBD2 matching over 8 bases. The CDR3 is 15 residues long. The ends lost 6 bases at V and 6 bases at J; junction bases unmatched: 13. CDR1 is MDHEN and CDR2 is SYDVKM in the germline V gene. CDR3 in amino acids: CASRSSGEGRAEQYF. The CDR3 DNA follows: TGTGCCAGCAGGAGTAGCGGGGAGGGCCGAGCCGAGCAGTACTTC.

The chain carries TRBV20-1 and TRBJ1-5; TRBD1 matches at 7 bases. The CDR3 is 13 amino acids. Germline loops: CDR1 DFQATT, CDR2 SNEGSKA (reference sequence). With V trimmed by 1 base and J by 6 bases, 3 bases remained unmatched. This CDR3 is CSARVTGPQPQHF. The CDR3, as DNA: TGCAGTGCTAGAGTGACAGGGCCTCAGCCCCAGCATTTT.